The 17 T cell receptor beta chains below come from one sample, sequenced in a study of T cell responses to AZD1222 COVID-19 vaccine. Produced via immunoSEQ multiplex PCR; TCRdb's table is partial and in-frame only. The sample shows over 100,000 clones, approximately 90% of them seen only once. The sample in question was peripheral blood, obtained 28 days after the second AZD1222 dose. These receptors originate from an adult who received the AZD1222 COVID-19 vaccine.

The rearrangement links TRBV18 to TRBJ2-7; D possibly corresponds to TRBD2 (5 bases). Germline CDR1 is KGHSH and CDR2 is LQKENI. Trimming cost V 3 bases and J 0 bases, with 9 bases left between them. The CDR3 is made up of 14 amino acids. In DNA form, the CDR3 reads TGTGCCAGCTCACCGAGGAGGAGCTCCTACGAGCAGTACTTC. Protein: CASSPRRSSYEQYF.

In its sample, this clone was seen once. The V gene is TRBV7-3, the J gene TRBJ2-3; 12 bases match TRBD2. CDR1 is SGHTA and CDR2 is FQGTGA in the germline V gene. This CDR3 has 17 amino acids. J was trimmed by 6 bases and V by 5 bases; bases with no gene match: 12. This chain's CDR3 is CASSGGQTSGSVDTQYF. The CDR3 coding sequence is TGTGCCAGCAGCGGAGGCCAGACTAGCGGGAGTGTCGATACGCAGTATTTT.

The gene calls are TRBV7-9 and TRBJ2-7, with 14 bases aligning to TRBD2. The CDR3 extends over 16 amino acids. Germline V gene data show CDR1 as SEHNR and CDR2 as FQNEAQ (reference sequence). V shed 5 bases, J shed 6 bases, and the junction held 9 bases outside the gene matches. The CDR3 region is CASSQPWGLAGAEQYF. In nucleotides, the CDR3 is TGTGCCAGCAGCCAACCATGGGGACTAGCGGGAGCCGAGCAGTACTTC.

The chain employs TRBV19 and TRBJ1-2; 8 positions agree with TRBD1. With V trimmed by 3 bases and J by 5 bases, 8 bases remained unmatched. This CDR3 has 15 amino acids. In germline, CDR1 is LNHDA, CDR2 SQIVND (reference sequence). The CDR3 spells CASSMSTGGAYGYTF. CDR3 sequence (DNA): TGTGCCAGTAGTATGAGTACAGGGGGGGCGTATGGCTACACCTTC.

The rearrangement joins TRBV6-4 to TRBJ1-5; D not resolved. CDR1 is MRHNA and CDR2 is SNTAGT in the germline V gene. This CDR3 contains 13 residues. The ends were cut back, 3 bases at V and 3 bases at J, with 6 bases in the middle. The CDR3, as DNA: TGTGCCAGCAGTGAGAGCTACAATCAGCCCCAGCATTTT. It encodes CASSESYNQPQHF.

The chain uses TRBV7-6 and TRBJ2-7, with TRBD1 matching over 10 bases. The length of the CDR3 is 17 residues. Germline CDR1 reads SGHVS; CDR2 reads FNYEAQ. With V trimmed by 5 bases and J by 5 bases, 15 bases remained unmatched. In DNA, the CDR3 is TGTGCCAGCAGCCCATCATTGGCGGGGACAGGGGATGACGAGCAGTACTTC. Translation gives CASSPSLAGTGDDEQYF.

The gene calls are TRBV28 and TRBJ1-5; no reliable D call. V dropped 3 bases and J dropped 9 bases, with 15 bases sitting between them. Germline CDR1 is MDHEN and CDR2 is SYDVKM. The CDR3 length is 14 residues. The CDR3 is CASSLPGPAWPQHF. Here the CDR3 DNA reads TGTGCCAGCAGTTTGCCCGGACCCGCTTGGCCCCAGCATTTT.

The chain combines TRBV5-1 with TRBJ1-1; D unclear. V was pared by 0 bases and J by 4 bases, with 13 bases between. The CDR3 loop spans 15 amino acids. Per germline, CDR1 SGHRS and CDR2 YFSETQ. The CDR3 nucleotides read TGCGCCAGCAGCTTGGGTGGCCCCAAGGGCACTGAAGCTTTCTTT. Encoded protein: CASSLGGPKGTEAFF.

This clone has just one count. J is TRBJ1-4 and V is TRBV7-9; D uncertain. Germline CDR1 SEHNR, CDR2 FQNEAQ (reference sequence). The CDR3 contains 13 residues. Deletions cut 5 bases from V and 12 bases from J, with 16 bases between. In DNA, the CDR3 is TGTGCCAGCAGCAGAAGTGAACTGGAGGAACTGTTTTTT. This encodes CASSRSELEELFF. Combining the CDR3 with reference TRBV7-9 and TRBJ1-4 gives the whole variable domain DTGVSQNPRHKITKRGQNVTFRCDPISEHNRLYWYRQTLGQGPEFLTYFQNEAQLEKSRLLSDRFSAERPKGSFSTLEIQRTEQGDSAMYLCASSRSELEELFFGSGTQLSVL.

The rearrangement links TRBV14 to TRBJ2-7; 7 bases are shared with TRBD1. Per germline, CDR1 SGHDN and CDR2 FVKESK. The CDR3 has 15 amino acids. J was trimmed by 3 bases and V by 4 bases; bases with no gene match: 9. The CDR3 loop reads CASSRTRDSLYEQYF. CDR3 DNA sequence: TGTGCCAGCAGCCGGACCAGGGACAGCCTCTACGAGCAGTACTTC.

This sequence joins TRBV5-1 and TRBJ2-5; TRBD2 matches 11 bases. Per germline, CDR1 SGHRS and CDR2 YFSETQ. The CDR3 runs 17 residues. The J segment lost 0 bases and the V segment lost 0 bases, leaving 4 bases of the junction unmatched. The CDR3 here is CASSLAPGLADQETQYF. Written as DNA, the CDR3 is TGCGCCAGCAGCTTGGCTCCGGGACTAGCGGACCAAGAGACCCAGTACTTC.

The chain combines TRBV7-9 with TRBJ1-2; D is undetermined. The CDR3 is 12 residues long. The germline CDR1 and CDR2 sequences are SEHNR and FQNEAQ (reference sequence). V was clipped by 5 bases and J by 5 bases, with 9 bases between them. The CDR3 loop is CASSRAGYGYTF. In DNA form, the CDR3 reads TGTGCCAGCAGCCGAGCGGGATATGGCTACACCTTC. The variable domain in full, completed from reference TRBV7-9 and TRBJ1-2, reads DTGVSQNPRHKITKRGQNVTFRCDPISEHNRLYWYRQTLGQGPEFLTYFQNEAQLEKSRLLSDRFSAERPKGSFSTLEIQRTEQGDSAMYLCASSRAGYGYTFGSGTRLTVV.

The CDR3: CASSSGGEQYF. The CDR3 DNA reads TGTGCCAGCAGCTCCGGAGGCGAGCAGTACTTC. The chain is built from TRBV7-3 and TRBJ2-7, with D perhaps TRBD2 (5 bases). CDR1 and CDR2 (germline): SGHTA, FQGTGA. Trimming removed 4 bases at V and 6 bases at J, with 7 bases between. This CDR3 has 11 amino acids.

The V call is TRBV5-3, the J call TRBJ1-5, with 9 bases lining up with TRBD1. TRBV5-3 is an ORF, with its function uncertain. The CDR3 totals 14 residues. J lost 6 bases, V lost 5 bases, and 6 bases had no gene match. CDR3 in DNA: TGTGCCAGAAGGGCCGGGACAGGGTGTCAGCCCCAGCATTTT. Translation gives CARRAGTGCQPQHF.

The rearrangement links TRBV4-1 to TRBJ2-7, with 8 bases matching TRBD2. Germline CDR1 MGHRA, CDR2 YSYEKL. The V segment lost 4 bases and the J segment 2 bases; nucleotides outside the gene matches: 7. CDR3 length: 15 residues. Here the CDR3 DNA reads TGCGCCAGCAGCCCATATATCGGGGGGGCCTACGAGCAGTACTTC. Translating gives CASSPYIGGAYEQYF.

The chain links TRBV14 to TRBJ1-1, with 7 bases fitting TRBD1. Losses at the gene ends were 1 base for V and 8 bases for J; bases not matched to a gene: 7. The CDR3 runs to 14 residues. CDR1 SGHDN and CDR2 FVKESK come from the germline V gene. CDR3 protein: CASSQAYTGAEAFF. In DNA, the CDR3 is TGTGCCAGCAGCCAAGCATACACAGGGGCGGAAGCTTTCTTT.

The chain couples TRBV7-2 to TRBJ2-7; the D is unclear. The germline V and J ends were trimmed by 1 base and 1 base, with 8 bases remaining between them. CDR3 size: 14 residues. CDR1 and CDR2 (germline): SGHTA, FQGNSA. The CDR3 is CASSLVAQSYEQYF. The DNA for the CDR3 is TGTGCCAGCAGCTTAGTGGCACAATCCTACGAGCAGTACTTC.